These 8 T cell receptor beta chains share one sample of origin, sequenced in a study of cytomegalovirus exposure and HLA in healthy donors. Produced via immunoSEQ multiplex PCR; TCRdb's table is partial and in-frame only. Among around 60,000 clones listed, roughly 94% were seen once. What was sequenced was PBMCs. These receptor sequences come from a man younger than 35 in good health and CMV-seropositive.

The CDR3 DNA reads as TGTGCCAGCTCGATACAGGACACGGCGGCAACTAATGAAAAACTGTTTTTT. It yields the protein CASSIQDTAATNEKLFF. The V and J genes are TRBV18 and TRBJ1-4; weak D call: TRBD1 (5 bases). The V gene's germline CDR1 is KGHSH and CDR2 LQKENI. Deletions cut 6 bases from V and 0 bases from J, with 17 bases between. CDR3 length equals 17 residues.

The chain is built from TRBV11-1 and TRBJ2-3, with 15 bases matching TRBD2. This CDR3 is 18 amino acids long. After removal of 5 bases from V and 5 bases from J, the junction contained 11 bases not matched to a gene. The germline CDR1 and CDR2 sequences are SGHAT and FQDESV (reference sequence). CDR3 DNA: TGTGCCAGCAGCCGCCCTGGACTAGCGGGAGGGCCGATAGATACGCAGTATTTT. Amino acids: CASSRPGLAGGPIDTQYF. The complete variable domain, with remaining parts taken from reference TRBV11-1 and TRBJ2-3, reads EAEVAQSPRYKITEKSQAVAFWCDPISGHATLYWYRQILGQGPELLVQFQDESVVDDSQLPKDRFSAERLKGVDSTLKIQPAELGDSAMYLCASSRPGLAGGPIDTQYFGPGTRLTVL.

Concerning this clone: The sample holds other DNA sequences that translate to the same CDR3. The chain is built from TRBV2 and TRBJ2-1, with 9 bases that match TRBD2. Germline V gene data show CDR1 as SNHLY and CDR2 as FYNNEI. After removal of 6 bases from V and 1 base from J, the junction contained 7 bases not matched to a gene. CDR3 length equals 16 residues. CDR3 sequence reads: CASSGAGGRSYNEQFF. The DNA of the CDR3 is TGTGCCAGCAGCGGGGCGGGAGGGCGTTCCTACAATGAGCAGTTCTTC.

This clone was seen once. The V gene is TRBV28, the J gene TRBJ2-7; possible D gene TRBD1, 5 bases. This CDR3 is 17 amino acids long. Germline V CDR1 and CDR2: MDHEN, SYDVKM. Between the trimmed V and J ends, which lost 5 bases and 5 bases, there was a span of 25 bases. CDR3 amino acids: CASSPPWGSPDLNEQYF. The CDR3 coding sequence is TGTGCCAGCAGTCCCCCCTGGGGCAGCCCGGACCTTAACGAGCAGTACTTC.

This rearrangement joins TRBV7-8 to TRBJ2-7, with 7 bases lining up with TRBD1. Germline V gene lookup returns CDR1 SGHVS and CDR2 FQNEAQ. The CDR3 covers 13 residues. V shed 6 bases and J 2 bases; nucleotides not matched to a gene: 4. In DNA form, the CDR3 reads TGTGCCAGCAGAACCACAGGGGCCTACGAGCAGTACTTC. Its translation: CASRTTGAYEQYF.

The rearrangement links TRBV6-6 to TRBJ1-2; possible D gene TRBD1, 5 bases. This CDR3 contains 14 residues. Trimming cost V 4 bases and J 5 bases, with 14 bases left between them. CDR1 and CDR2 (germline): MNHNY, SVGAGI (reference sequence). CDR3 in amino acids: CASSSRVDLYGYTF. Here the CDR3 DNA reads TGTGCCAGCAGTTCCAGGGTCGATTTATATGGCTACACCTTC.

The chain carries TRBV11-2 and TRBJ2-5; a possible D gene is TRBD2 (5 bases). Germline V gene sequence: CDR1 SGHAT, CDR2 FQNNGV. V lost 8 bases and J 8 bases, leaving 12 bases between the germline ends. The CDR3 runs to 11 residues. The CDR3: CASGTPGTQYF. The CDR3 DNA reads TGTGCCAGCGGCACACCGGGAACCCAGTACTTC.

The chain links TRBV4-1 to TRBJ1-1; 7 bases line up with TRBD1. The CDR3 contains 15 residues. The V gene's germline CDR1 is MGHRA and CDR2 YSYEKL. J was trimmed by 5 bases and V by 4 bases; bases with no gene match: 10. The CDR3 region has the DNA TGCGCCAGCAGCCCCAGAAACAGGGGAGGAACTGAAGCTTTCTTT. Amino acid sequence: CASSPRNRGGTEAFF.